The rows below give T cell receptor beta chains drawn from one sample of a study of blood T cells in healthy people across ages. TCRdb recomputed calls from the 5' RACE reads with MiXCR, one row per CDR3 protein. The profile shows 1.5 million to 2 million distinct CDR3 sequences, 30% to 40% of them singletons. The sequencing input was blood. The receptors come from a human donor in good health. The CDR3 runs from the conserved cysteine through the conserved F or W. The order of the fields is V gene, D gene, clone size, J gene, CDR3 DNA, CDR3 protein. A D gene is named only where the DNA matches it firmly. Clone size, where shown, is once, few, many, or a class for clones that have expanded.

V gene: TRBV20-1
D gene: NA
clone size: NA
J gene: TRBJ1-6
CDR3 DNA: TGCAGTGCTAGAGATCAGGGGCCCAATTCACCCCTCCACTTT
CDR3 protein: CSARDQGPNSPLHF

V gene: TRBV6-2/TRBV6-3
D gene: NA
clone size: NA
J gene: TRBJ2-7
CDR3 DNA: TGTGCCAGCAGTTATACCCGCTACGGGCAGTACTTC
CDR3 protein: CASSYTRYGQYF

V gene: TRBV7-2
D gene: TRBD2
clone size: NA
J gene: TRBJ2-3
CDR3 DNA: TGTGCCAGCAGCTTAGGGGGGACTAGCTATGGTACGCAGTATTTT
CDR3 protein: CASSLGGTSYGTQYF

V gene: TRBV20-1
D gene: TRBD1
clone size: few
J gene: TRBJ2-6
CDR3 DNA: TGCAGTGCTCCGGGACAGGGGGCCGCTGGGGCCAACGTCCTGACTTTC
CDR3 protein: CSAPGQGAAGANVLTF

V gene: TRBV10-3
D gene: NA
clone size: few
J gene: TRBJ1-2
CDR3 DNA: TGTGCCACCCGAGCTCCGGGGGGCCTCGGCTACACCTTC
CDR3 protein: CATRAPGGLGYTF

V gene: TRBV28
D gene: NA
clone size: many
J gene: TRBJ2-7
CDR3 DNA: TGTGCCAGCAGCTTAACGGCCAGCTCCTACGAGCAGTACTTC
CDR3 protein: CASSLTASSYEQYF

V gene: TRBV3-1
D gene: TRBD1
clone size: few
J gene: TRBJ2-7
CDR3 DNA: TGTGCCAGCAGCCAAGTAGGGACAGGACCCGACGAGCAGTACTTC
CDR3 protein: CASSQVGTGPDEQYF

V gene: TRBV19
D gene: TRBD1
clone size: few
J gene: TRBJ1-2
CDR3 DNA: TGTGCCAGTAGCATCGACAGGGAATATGGCTACACCTTC
CDR3 protein: CASSIDREYGYTF

V gene: TRBV18
D gene: NA
clone size: few
J gene: TRBJ2-7
CDR3 DNA: TGTGCCAGCTCACCATCGGGACGGAACGTCTACGAGCAGTACTTC
CDR3 protein: CASSPSGRNVYEQYF

V gene: TRBV27
D gene: NA
clone size: NA
J gene: TRBJ2-1
CDR3 DNA: TGTGCCGGCAGTTTATATAGCCTATACTACAATGAGCAGTTCTTC
CDR3 protein: CAGSLYSLYYNEQFF

V gene: TRBV20-1
D gene: NA
clone size: once
J gene: TRBJ2-1
CDR3 DNA: TGCAGTGCTAGAGCGACCTCGGCCCCCGAGCAGTTCTTC
CDR3 protein: CSARATSAPEQFF

V gene: TRBV15
D gene: NA
clone size: NA
J gene: TRBJ1-1
CDR3 DNA: TGTGCCACCAGCAGCGGGACACCGAACACTGAAGCTTTCTTT
CDR3 protein: CATSSGTPNTEAFF

V gene: TRBV12-3/TRBV12-4
D gene: TRBD1
clone size: NA
J gene: TRBJ2-7
CDR3 DNA: TGTGCCAGCAGTCCAAGGTGGACAGGGCCCTACTCCTACGAGCAGTACTTC
CDR3 protein: CASSPRWTGPYSYEQYF

V gene: TRBV7-2
D gene: NA
clone size: few
J gene: TRBJ2-1
CDR3 DNA: TGTGCCAGCAGCCTTTCGCAGGGTTCGGATGAGCAGTTCTTC
CDR3 protein: CASSLSQGSDEQFF

V gene: TRBV2
D gene: NA
clone size: NA
J gene: TRBJ2-7
CDR3 DNA: TGTGCCAGCAGATCCTTTAGCGGACCGAGCTCCTACGAGCAGTACTTC
CDR3 protein: CASRSFSGPSSYEQYF

V gene: TRBV29-1
D gene: NA
clone size: NA
J gene: TRBJ2-7
CDR3 DNA: TGCAGCGTTGACGGGCCGGGCTCCTACGAGCAGTACTTC
CDR3 protein: CSVDGPGSYEQYF

V gene: TRBV6-5
D gene: NA
clone size: NA
J gene: TRBJ1-1
CDR3 DNA: TGTGCCAGCAGTTTCTCTCTGGCCCTTACGCTTCCGAACACTGAAGCTTTCTTT
CDR3 protein: CASSFSLALTLPNTEAFF

V gene: TRBV15
D gene: NA
clone size: NA
J gene: TRBJ1-2
CDR3 DNA: TGTGCCGCCAGCAGGGTCCAGGGAGGTGGCTACACCTTC
CDR3 protein: CAASRVQGGGYTF

V gene: TRBV5-1
D gene: TRBD1
clone size: NA
J gene: TRBJ2-1
CDR3 DNA: TGCGCCAGCAGTTCGACAGGGGCGCAACACAATGAGCAGTTCTTC
CDR3 protein: CASSSTGAQHNEQFF

V gene: TRBV7-6
D gene: NA
clone size: NA
J gene: TRBJ2-1
CDR3 DNA: TGTGCCAGCAGCCCTGGGATTTATGGGGATGAGCAGTTCTTC
CDR3 protein: CASSPGIYGDEQFF

V gene: TRBV6-1
D gene: TRBD1
clone size: NA
J gene: TRBJ1-1
CDR3 DNA: TGTGCCAGCAGCGCAGTGACAGGGGGGATTGAAGCTTTCTTT
CDR3 protein: CASSAVTGGIEAFF

V gene: TRBV6-6
D gene: NA
clone size: NA
J gene: TRBJ1-1
CDR3 DNA: TGTGCCAGCAGTTCTTCCCGATACTTTGAAGCTTTCTTT
CDR3 protein: CASSSSRYFEAFF

V gene: TRBV5-6
D gene: NA
clone size: NA
J gene: TRBJ1-2
CDR3 DNA: TGTGCCAGCAAGCTACCCGGCTATGGCTACACCTTC
CDR3 protein: CASKLPGYGYTF

V gene: TRBV28
D gene: NA
clone size: NA
J gene: TRBJ1-5
CDR3 DNA: TGTGCCAGCAGCGACAGGTTGAGCAATCAGCCCCAGCATTTT
CDR3 protein: CASSDRLSNQPQHF

V gene: TRBV28
D gene: NA
clone size: few
J gene: TRBJ2-1
CDR3 DNA: TGTGCCAGCAGTCCACAGTGGGATAAGCAGTTCTTC
CDR3 protein: CASSPQWDKQFF

V gene: TRBV7-9
D gene: TRBD1
clone size: NA
J gene: TRBJ1-1
CDR3 DNA: TGTGCCAGCAGCTTAGCAGGGACAGGAGTTCGAGCTGAAGCTTTCTTT
CDR3 protein: CASSLAGTGVRAEAFF

V gene: TRBV11-2
D gene: NA
clone size: NA
J gene: TRBJ2-2
CDR3 DNA: TGTGCCAGCAACCTCCTGGCAGGGACCGGGGAGCTGTTTTTT
CDR3 protein: CASNLLAGTGELFF

V gene: TRBV6-6
D gene: TRBD1
clone size: few
J gene: TRBJ1-2
CDR3 DNA: TGTGCCAGCAGTCCCTTGGACAGGAGAGGGAATGGCTACACCTTC
CDR3 protein: CASSPLDRRGNGYTF

V gene: TRBV15
D gene: NA
clone size: NA
J gene: TRBJ1-1
CDR3 DNA: TGTGCCACCAGCAGACCCTCCCGAGGGGGGGTAAACACTGAAGCTTTCTTT
CDR3 protein: CATSRPSRGGVNTEAFF

V gene: TRBV4-3
D gene: TRBD1
clone size: few
J gene: TRBJ2-1
CDR3 DNA: TGCGCCAGCAGCCAAGACCTGGACAGGGGAACCTACAATGAGCAGTTCTTC
CDR3 protein: CASSQDLDRGTYNEQFF

V gene: TRBV6-2/TRBV6-3
D gene: NA
clone size: once
J gene: TRBJ2-5
CDR3 DNA: TGTGCCAGCAGTAGCCTAGTGGACCGAGGGGAGACCCAGTACTTC
CDR3 protein: CASSSLVDRGETQYF

V gene: TRBV12-3/TRBV12-4
D gene: NA
clone size: NA
J gene: TRBJ2-1
CDR3 DNA: TGTGCCAGCAGTTCTTTAGCGGCCACCAACTACAATGAGCAGTTCTTC
CDR3 protein: CASSSLAATNYNEQFF

V gene: TRBV20-1
D gene: NA
clone size: few
J gene: TRBJ2-1
CDR3 DNA: TGCAGTGCTTTATCGGGGGCATCCTACAATGAGCAGTTCTTC
CDR3 protein: CSALSGASYNEQFF

V gene: TRBV5-1
D gene: TRBD2
clone size: NA
J gene: TRBJ2-1
CDR3 DNA: TGCGCCAGCAGCTTGGGTCCTAGCGGGGGGGGCTACAATGAGCAGTTCTTC
CDR3 protein: CASSLGPSGGGYNEQFF

V gene: TRBV5-1
D gene: TRBD1
clone size: NA
J gene: TRBJ2-7
CDR3 DNA: TGCGCCAGCAGCACCCGACAGGGTCTGGCCATCGAGCAGTACTTC
CDR3 protein: CASSTRQGLAIEQYF

V gene: TRBV7-2
D gene: TRBD1
clone size: NA
J gene: TRBJ1-5
CDR3 DNA: TGTACCAGCAGCTTAGCGAGGACAGGGGGTTATCAGCCCCAGCATTTT
CDR3 protein: CTSSLARTGGYQPQHF

V gene: TRBV27
D gene: NA
clone size: NA
J gene: TRBJ1-1
CDR3 DNA: TGTGCCAGCAGTTTGATCGGGACTAACACTGAAGCTTTCTTT
CDR3 protein: CASSLIGTNTEAFF

V gene: TRBV28
D gene: NA
clone size: NA
J gene: TRBJ2-7
CDR3 DNA: TGTGCCAGCCGGGGGAGCTCCTACAATGAGCAGTACTTC
CDR3 protein: CASRGSSYNEQYF

V gene: TRBV4-3
D gene: NA
clone size: NA
J gene: TRBJ2-3
CDR3 DNA: TGCGCCAGCAGCCAATATAGCACAGATACGCAGTATTTT
CDR3 protein: CASSQYSTDTQYF

V gene: TRBV24-1
D gene: NA
clone size: NA
J gene: TRBJ1-2
CDR3 DNA: TGTGCCACCAGTGTCCGGGGAGGCTACACCTTC
CDR3 protein: CATSVRGGYTF

V gene: TRBV10-3
D gene: TRBD1
clone size: few
J gene: TRBJ2-1
CDR3 DNA: TGTGCCATCAGTGCATCAGGACAGGGGGCGAATGAGCAGTTCTTC
CDR3 protein: CAISASGQGANEQFF